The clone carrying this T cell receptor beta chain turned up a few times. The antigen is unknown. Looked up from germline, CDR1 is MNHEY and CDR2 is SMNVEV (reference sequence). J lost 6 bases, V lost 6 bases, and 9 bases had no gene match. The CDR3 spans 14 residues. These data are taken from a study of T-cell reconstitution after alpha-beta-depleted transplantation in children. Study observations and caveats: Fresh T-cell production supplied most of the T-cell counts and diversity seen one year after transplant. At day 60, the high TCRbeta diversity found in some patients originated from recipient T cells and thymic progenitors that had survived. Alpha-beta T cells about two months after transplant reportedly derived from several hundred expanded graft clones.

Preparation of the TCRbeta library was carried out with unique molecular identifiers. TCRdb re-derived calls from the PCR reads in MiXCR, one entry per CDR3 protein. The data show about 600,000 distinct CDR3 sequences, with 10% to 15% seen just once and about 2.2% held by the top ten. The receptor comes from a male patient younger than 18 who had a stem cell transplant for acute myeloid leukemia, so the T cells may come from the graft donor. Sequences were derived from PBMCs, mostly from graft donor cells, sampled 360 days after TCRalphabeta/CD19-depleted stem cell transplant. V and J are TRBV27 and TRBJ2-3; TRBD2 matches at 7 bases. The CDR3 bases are TGTGCCAGCAGAGTCCCGGGGGGAGGGGATACGCAGTATTTT. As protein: CASRVPGGGDTQYF.